This TCR beta chain was identified during a study of T cell responses to AZD1222 COVID-19 vaccine. Profiled with immunoSEQ multiplex PCR; TCRdb holds only in-frame clones, not every one. The table has 150,000 to 190,000 clones, approximately 87% seen once. A remark on this clone: Its target is unknown.

Trimming cost V 0 bases and J 3 bases, with 17 bases left between them. Germline CDR1 LGHNA, CDR2 YSLEER. This CDR3 spans 17 amino acids. Second doses that came at about 4 or about 12 weeks were put together. Overall study results and limits: Close to half of all spike-specific TCRs reportedly target regions of the variants that are unmutated. Spike was spanned by vaccine-associated CD4 TCRs, with dominance at 160-218 and 743-854. Among the donors, most were white British and more were female, and clonal diversity was possibly underestimated.

The chain carries TRBV4-3 and TRBJ1-1, with D maybe TRBD1 (6 bases). The starting material was peripheral blood, obtained 28 days after the second AZD1222 dose. The sequence came from an adult who received the AZD1222 COVID-19 vaccine. Here the CDR3 reads CASSQDLSDRFHTEAFF. The CDR3 DNA is TGCGCCAGCAGCCAAGATTTGTCCGACAGGTTCCACACTGAAGCTTTCTTT.